This TCR beta chain was observed in a study of shared clonotypes between healthy human individuals. Across the whole study: Aged 18 to 49, the donors were a couple of women and a few men. A donor's plate count was three for CD4 naive and three for CD4 memory; CD8 naive had two and CD8 memory one.

V dropped 4 bases and J dropped 3; count of bases not matched to a gene: 7. The CDR3 is made up of 16 amino acids. From germline, CDR1 is SGHRS and CDR2 YFSETQ. Deep-level running was used for the assay. In the source study's methods: Junction-only sequences produced by ImmunoSEQ had no quality scores, so filtering differed. Sequenced by immunoSEQ multiplex PCR; TCRdb stores in-frame clones only, minus some. For V, J and clone size, that table is used; D and trimming come from the DNA. The data hold over a million clones, with around 78% observed a single time. The TCR sequence derives from a man aged 18 to 29 in good health. Some clones in this sample may be carry-over from other donors' samples. V gene TRBV5-1 combines with J gene TRBJ2-7, with 13 bases identical to TRBD2. Sequenced input: memory CD4+ T cells from PBMCs. Subset noted: CD45RA-negative fraction. CDR3: CASSTKGLAGFYEQYF. The CDR3 DNA reads TGCGCCAGCAGCACCAAGGGACTAGCGGGATTCTACGAGCAGTACTTC.